This T cell receptor (beta chain) was recorded in a study of blood T cell repertoires in COVID-19 (dated by TCRdb to 2018 to 2021). Regarding the study in general: Samples from collaborators originated in the United States, Italy and Spain and spanned both the acute and convalescent phases of COVID-19. The prospective study material was composed of cDNA or gDNA derived from T cells, B-cell-depleted T cells, or PBMCs. Deeply sampled blood TCRbeta repertoires from subjects exposed to, actively infected with, or recovered from COVID-19 were included in the dataset. The repertoires were released in a freely available public database meant as a resource for research on the immune response to SARS-CoV-2. The samples were drawn from the first 160 participants of the ongoing ImmuneRACE study and from over a thousand subjects provided by 6 global collaborators. The sample metadata nearly always contained a de-identified subject ID, COVID-19 status, age in years and sex. Where available, HLA class I and class II types were obtained from metadata supplied by the sample provider rather than from assay-based typing. The research as a whole found: The amount of clinical and demographic metadata varied by source and participant and was provided uncurated.

TCRbeta CDR3 regions were amplified from genomic DNA using the immunoSEQ Assay, a bias-controlled multiplex PCR. Regarding the original processing steps: The number of nucleated cells in each sample was estimated from the amplification of reference gene primers within the assay. Sequence reads were collapsed and filtered to measure the absolute abundance of every unique TCRbeta CDR3 rearrangement. For each sample, productive Simpson clonality was calculated by taking the square root of Simpson's diversity index across productive rearrangements. TCRdb obtained this table from immuneACCESS and retained in-frame rearrangements with V and J assigned. These tables miss some clones; where compared with another copy, unresolved V genes account for less than half of the shortfall, and the remainder is unexplained. The DNA was the basis for D and trimming; V, J and clone size are from that table. The sample profile shows 150,000 to 200,000 clones; about 86% of them were found once. Roughly 7.3% of the sample rests with the top ten.

Each collaborating institution followed its own protocols to collect whole blood in K2EDTA tubes. For TCRbeta analysis, collaborators shipped samples in one of three forms: frozen whole blood, isolated PBMCs, or DNA extracted from either of those sample types. To note about this clone: No antigen is known for it. No much larger clonotype is one base removed from it; base qualities were not supplied.

V loses 3 bases of germline sequence and J loses 0 bases, and the interval between the two ends is 12 bases. The CDR3 goes from the cysteine to the phenylalanine over 16 residues. CDR3 DNA only is kept here, 48 bases in frame from base 1. Based on the germline V gene, the CDR1 and CDR2 sequences are KGHSH and LQKENI. Sequencing was done on a sample of peripheral blood. This TCR came from a woman of 80 years or more in a cohort sampled during active or convalescent COVID-19. The sequence is built from TRBV18 and TRBJ1-5, and possibly TRBD1, on 5 matching bases. The nucleotides read TGTGCCAGCTCACCTCAAAGACAGATTAGCAATCAGCCCCAGCATTTT. Its protein reads: CASSPQRQISNQPQHF.